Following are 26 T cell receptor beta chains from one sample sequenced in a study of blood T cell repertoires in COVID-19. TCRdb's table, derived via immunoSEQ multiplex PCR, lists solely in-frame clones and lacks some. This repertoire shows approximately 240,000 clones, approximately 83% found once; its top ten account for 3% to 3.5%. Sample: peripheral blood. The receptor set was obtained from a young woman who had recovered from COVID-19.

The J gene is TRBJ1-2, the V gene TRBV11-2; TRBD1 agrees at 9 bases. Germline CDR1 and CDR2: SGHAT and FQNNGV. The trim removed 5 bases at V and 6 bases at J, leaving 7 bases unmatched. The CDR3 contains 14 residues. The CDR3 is CASSPTGQGNGYTF. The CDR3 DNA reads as TGTGCCAGCAGCCCAACGGGACAGGGAAATGGCTACACCTTC. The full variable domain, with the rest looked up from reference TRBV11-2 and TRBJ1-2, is EAGVAQSPRYKIIEKRQSVAFWCNPISGHATLYWYQQILGQGPKLLIQFQNNGVVDDSQLPKDRFSAERLKGVDSTLKIQPAKLEDSAVYLCASSPTGQGNGYTFGSGTRLTVV.

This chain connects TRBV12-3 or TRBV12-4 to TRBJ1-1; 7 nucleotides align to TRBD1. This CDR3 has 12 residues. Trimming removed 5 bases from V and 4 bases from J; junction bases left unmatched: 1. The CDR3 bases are TGTGCCAGCAGTAACAGGGGCACTGAAGCTTTCTTT. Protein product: CASSNRGTEAFF.

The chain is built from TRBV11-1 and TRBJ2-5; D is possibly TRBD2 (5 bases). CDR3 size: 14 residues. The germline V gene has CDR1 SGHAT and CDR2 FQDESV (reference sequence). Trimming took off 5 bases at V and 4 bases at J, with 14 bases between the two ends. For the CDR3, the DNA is TGTGCCAGCAGCCGGGATGGTTTGGGAGAGACCCAGTACTTC. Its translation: CASSRDGLGETQYF. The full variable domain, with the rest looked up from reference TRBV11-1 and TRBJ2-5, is EAEVAQSPRYKITEKSQAVAFWCDPISGHATLYWYRQILGQGPELLVQFQDESVVDDSQLPKDRFSAERLKGVDSTLKIQPAELGDSAMYLCASSRDGLGETQYFGPGTRLLVL.

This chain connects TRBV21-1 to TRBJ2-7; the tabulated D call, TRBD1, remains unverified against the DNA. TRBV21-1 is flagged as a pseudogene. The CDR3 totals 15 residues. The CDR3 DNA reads TGTGCCAGCCGTCCGCCGGAGGGGGCCTCCTACGAGCAGTACTTC. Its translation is CASRPPEGASYEQYF.

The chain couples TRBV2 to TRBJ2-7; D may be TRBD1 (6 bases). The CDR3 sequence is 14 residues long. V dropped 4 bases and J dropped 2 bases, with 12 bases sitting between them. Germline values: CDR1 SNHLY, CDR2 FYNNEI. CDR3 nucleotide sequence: TGTGCCAGCAGTGGGACAGCTGCAACCTACGAGCAGTACTTC. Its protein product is CASSGTAATYEQYF.

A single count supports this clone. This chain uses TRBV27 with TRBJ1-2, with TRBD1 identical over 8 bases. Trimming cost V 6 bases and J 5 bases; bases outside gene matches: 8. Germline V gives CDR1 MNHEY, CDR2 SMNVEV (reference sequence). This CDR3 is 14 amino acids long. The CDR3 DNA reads TGTGCCAGCAGCAGGGGGCGTTTCGGGTATGGCTACACCTTC. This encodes CASSRGRFGYGYTF.

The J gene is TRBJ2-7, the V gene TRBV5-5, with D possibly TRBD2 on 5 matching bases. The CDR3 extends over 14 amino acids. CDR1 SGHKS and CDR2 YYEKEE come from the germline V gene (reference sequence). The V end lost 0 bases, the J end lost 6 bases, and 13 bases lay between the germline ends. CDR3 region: CASSLAWAAGEQYF. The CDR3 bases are TGTGCCAGCAGCTTGGCCTGGGCCGCGGGCGAGCAGTACTTC.

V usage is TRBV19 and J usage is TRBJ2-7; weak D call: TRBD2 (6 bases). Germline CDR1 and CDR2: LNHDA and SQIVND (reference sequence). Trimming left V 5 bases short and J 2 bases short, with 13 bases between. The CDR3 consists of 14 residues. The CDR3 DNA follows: TGTGCCAGTAGTTTCGGACTACCGCCCTACGAGCAGTACTTC. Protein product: CASSFGLPPYEQYF.

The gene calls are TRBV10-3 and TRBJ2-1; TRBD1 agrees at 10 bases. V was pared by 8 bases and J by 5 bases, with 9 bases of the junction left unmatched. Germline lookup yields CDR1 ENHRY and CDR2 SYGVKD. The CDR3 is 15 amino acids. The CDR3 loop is CAIQSDRGSHNEQFF. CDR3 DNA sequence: TGTGCCATCCAGTCGGACAGGGGGAGCCACAATGAGCAGTTCTTC.

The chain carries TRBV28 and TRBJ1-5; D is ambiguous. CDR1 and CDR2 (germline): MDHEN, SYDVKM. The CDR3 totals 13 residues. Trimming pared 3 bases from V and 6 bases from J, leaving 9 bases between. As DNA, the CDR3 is TGTGCCAGCAGTTTTCGGGGAAGTCAGCCCCAGCATTTT. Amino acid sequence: CASSFRGSQPQHF.

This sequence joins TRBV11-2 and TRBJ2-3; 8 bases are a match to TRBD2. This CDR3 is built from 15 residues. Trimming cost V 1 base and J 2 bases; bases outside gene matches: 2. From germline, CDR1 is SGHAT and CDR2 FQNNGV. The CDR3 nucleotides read TGTGCCAGCAGCTTAGGTAGCGGGGTCACAGATACGCAGTATTTT. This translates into CASSLGSGVTDTQYF.

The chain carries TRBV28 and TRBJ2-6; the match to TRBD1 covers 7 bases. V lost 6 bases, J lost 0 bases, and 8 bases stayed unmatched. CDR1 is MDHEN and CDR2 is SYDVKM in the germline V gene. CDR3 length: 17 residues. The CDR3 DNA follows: TGTGCCAGCAGCGCATACAGGGGCCGCTCTGGGGCCAACGTCCTGACTTTC. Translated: CASSAYRGRSGANVLTF.

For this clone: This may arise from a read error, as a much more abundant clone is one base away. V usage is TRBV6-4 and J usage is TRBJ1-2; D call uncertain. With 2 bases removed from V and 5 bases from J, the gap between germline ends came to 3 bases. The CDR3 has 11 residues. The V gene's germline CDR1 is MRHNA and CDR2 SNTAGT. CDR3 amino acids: CASSDEYGYTF. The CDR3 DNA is TGTGCCAGCAGTGACGAGTATGGCTACACCTTC.

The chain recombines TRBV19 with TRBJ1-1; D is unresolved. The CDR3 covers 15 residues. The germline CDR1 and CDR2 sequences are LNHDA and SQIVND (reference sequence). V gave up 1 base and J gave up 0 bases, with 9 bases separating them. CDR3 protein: CASSIALTVNTEAFF. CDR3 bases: TGTGCCAGTAGTATAGCCCTTACAGTGAACACTGAAGCTTTCTTT.

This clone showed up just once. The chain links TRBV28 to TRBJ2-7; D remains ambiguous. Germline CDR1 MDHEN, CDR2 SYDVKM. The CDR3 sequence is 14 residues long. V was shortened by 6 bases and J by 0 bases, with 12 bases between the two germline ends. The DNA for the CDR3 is TGTGCCAGCAGGAAATTACTTGACTCCTACGAGCAGTACTTC. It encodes CASRKLLDSYEQYF.

The CDR3 DNA reads as TGTGCCAGCAGTTACAGCGGGAGTGGGACCGGGGAGCTGTTTTTT. Translated, it gives CASSYSGSGTGELFF. The rearrangement uses TRBV6-5 and TRBJ2-2, with 8 bases fitting TRBD2. The CDR3 covers 15 residues. In germline, CDR1 is MNHEY, CDR2 SVGAGI. Germline trimming cut 2 bases from V and 5 bases from J; bases unmatched to any gene: 4.

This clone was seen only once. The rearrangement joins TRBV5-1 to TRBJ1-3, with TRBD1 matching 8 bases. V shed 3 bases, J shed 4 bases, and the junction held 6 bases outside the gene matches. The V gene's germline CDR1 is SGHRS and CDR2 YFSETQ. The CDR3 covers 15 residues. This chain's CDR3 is CASSWQTGAGNTIYF. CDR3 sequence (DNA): TGCGCCAGCAGCTGGCAGACAGGGGCCGGAAACACCATATATTTT. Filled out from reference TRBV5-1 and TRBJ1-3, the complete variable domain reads KAGVTQTPRYLIKTRGQQVTLSCSPISGHRSVSWYQQTPGQGLQFLFEYFSETQRNKGNFPGRFSGRQFSNSRSEMNVSTLELGDSALYLCASSWQTGAGNTIYFGEGSWLTVV.

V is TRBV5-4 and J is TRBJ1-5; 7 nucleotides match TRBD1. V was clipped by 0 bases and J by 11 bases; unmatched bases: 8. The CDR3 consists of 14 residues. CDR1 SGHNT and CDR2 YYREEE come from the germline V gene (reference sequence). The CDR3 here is CASSLDRGEGSQHF. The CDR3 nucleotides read TGTGCCAGCAGCTTGGACAGGGGCGAAGGGTCCCAGCATTTT.

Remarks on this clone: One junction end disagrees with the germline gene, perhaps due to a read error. In DNA form, the CDR3 reads TGTGCCAGTAGTCAGGTGTGTCGGACAGGGGCCTATGAGCAGTACTTC. Translation gives CASSQVCRTGAYEQYF. The chain links TRBV19 to TRBJ2-7; 9 nucleotides agree with TRBD1. Germline V CDR1 and CDR2: LNHDA, SQIVND (reference sequence). CDR3 length: 16 amino acids.

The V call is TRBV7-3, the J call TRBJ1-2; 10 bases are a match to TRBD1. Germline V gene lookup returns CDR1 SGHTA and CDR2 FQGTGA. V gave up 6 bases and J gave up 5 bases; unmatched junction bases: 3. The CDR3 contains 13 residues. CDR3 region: CASSPGQGYGYTF. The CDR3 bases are TGTGCCAGCAGTCCGGGACAGGGGTATGGCTACACCTTC.

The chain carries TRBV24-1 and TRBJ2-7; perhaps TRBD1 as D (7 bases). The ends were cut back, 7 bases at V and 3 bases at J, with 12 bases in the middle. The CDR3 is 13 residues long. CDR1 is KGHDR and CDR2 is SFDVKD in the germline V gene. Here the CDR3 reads CATREGQNYEQYF. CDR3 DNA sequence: TGTGCCACCAGGGAGGGACAGAACTACGAGCAGTACTTC.

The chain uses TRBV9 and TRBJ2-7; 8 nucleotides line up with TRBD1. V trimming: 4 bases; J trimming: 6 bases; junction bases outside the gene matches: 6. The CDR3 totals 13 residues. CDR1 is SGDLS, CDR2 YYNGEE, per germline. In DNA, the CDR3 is TGTGCCAGCAGCTCCGGACAGGGCCCCGAGCAGTACTTC. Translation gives CASSSGQGPEQYF.

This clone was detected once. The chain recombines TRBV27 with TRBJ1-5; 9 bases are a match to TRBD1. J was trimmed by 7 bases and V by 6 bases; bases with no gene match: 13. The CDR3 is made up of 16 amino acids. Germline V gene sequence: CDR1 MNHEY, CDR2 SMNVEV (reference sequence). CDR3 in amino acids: CASSDFTPTGGQPQHF. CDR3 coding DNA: TGTGCCAGCAGCGACTTTACTCCGACAGGGGGACAGCCCCAGCATTTT.

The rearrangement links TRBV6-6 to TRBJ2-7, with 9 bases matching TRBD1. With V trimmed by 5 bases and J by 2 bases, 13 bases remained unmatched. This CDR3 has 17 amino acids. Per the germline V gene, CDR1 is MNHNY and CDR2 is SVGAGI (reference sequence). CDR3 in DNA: TGTGCCAGCAGTCGTTCAACCGGGACAGGGTGGACCTACGAGCAGTACTTC. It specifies CASSRSTGTGWTYEQYF.

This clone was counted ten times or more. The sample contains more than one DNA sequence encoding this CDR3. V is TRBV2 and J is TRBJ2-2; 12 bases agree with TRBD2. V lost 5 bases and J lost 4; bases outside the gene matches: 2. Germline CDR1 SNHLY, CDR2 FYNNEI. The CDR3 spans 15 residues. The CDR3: CASSPSGRGTGELFF. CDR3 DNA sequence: TGTGCCAGCAGTCCTAGCGGGAGGGGCACCGGGGAGCTGTTTTTT.

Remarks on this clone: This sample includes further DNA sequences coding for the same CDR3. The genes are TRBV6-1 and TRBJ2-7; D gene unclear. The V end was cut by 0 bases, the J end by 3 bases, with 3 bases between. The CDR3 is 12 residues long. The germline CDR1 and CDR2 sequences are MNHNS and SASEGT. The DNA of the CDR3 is TGTGCCAGCAGTGAAGCCAGCTACGAGCAGTACTTC. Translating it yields CASSEASYEQYF.